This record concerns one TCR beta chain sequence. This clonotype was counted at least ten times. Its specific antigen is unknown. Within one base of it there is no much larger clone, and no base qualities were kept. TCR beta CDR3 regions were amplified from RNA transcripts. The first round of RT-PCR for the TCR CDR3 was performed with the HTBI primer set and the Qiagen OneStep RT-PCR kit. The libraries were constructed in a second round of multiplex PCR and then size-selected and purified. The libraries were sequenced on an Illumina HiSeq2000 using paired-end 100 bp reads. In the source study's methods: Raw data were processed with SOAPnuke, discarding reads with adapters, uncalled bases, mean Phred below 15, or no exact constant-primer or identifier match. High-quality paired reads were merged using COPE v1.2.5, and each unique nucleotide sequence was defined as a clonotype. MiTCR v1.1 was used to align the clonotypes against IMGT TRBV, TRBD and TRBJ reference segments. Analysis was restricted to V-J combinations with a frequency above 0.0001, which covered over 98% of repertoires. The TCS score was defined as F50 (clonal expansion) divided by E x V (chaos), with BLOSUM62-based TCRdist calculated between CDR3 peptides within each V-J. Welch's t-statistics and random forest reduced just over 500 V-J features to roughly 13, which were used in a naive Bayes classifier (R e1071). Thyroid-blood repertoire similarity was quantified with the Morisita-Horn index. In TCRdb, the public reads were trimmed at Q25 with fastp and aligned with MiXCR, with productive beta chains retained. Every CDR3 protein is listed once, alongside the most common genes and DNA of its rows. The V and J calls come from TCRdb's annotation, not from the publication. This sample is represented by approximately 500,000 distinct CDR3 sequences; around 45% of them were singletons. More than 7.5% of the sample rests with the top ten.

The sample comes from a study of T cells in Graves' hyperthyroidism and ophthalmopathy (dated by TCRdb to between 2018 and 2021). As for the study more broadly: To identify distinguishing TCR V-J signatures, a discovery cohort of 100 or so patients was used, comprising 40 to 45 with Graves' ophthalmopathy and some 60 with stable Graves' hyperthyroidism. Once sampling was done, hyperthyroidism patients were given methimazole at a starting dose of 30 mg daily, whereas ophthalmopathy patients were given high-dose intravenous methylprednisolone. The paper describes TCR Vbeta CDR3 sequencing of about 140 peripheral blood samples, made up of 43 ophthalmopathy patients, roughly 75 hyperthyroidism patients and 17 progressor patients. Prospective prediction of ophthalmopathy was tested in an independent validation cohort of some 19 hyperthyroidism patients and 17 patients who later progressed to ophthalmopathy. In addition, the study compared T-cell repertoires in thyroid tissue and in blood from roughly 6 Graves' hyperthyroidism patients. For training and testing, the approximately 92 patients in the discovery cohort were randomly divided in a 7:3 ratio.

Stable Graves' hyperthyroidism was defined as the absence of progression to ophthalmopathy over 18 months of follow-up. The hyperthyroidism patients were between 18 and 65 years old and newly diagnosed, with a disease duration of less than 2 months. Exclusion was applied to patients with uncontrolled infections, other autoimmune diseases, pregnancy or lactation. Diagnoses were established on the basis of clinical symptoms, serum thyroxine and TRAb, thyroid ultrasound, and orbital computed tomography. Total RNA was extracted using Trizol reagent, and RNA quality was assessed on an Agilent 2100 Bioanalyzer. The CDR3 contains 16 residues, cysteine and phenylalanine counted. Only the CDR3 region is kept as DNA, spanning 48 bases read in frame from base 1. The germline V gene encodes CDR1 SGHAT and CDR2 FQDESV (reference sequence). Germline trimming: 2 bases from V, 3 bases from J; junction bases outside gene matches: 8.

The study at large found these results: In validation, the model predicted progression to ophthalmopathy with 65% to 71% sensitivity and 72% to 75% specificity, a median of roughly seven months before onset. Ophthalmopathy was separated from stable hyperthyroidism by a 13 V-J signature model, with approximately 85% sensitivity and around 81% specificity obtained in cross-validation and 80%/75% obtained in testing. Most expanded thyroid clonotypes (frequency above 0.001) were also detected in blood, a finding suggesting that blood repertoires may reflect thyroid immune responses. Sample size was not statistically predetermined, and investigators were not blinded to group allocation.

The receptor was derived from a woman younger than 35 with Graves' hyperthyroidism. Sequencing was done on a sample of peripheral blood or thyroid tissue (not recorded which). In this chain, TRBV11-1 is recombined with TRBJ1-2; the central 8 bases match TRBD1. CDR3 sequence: CASSLSAGGAHYGYTF. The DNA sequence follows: TGTGCCAGCAGCTTATCGGCAGGGGGCGCCCACTATGGCTACACCTTC.